These 29 T cell receptor beta chains originate from one sample sequenced in a study of cytomegalovirus exposure and HLA in healthy donors. Primers for the PCR totalled 60 Vbeta and 13 Jbeta. Clones were sequenced by immunoSEQ multiplex PCR, and TCRdb holds only the in-frame ones, with some missing. The sample has 100,000 to 150,000 clones; 75% to 85% are singletons. Specimen: PBMCs. Receptors were obtained from a woman aged 45 to 65 in good health and CMV-seropositive.

The chain combines TRBV2 with TRBJ2-3; 11 positions agree with TRBD2. The CDR3 runs 16 residues. Germline lookup yields CDR1 SNHLY and CDR2 FYNNEI. With V trimmed by 5 bases and J by 2 bases, 6 bases remained unmatched. The CDR3, as DNA: TGTGCCAGCAGTTCTTTAGCGGGGGGGACCACAGATACGCAGTATTTT. This codes for CASSSLAGGTTDTQYF.

This chain joins TRBV28 and TRBJ1-1; 7 bases line up with TRBD1. The V gene end was trimmed by 11 bases and the J gene end by 1 base; junction bases not matched to a gene: 13. Looked up from germline, CDR1 is MDHEN and CDR2 is SYDVKM. The CDR3 runs 15 residues. This CDR3 reads CAVGRVQGGNTEAFF. The CDR3 DNA reads TGTGCCGTCGGACGGGTTCAGGGGGGGAACACTGAAGCTTTCTTT.

The gene calls are TRBV15 and TRBJ2-6; 9 nucleotides align to TRBD2. The germline V gene encodes CDR1 LNHNV and CDR2 YYDKDF (reference sequence). CDR3 length: 19 residues. Trimming removed 0 bases from V and 2 bases from J; junction bases left unmatched: 8. CDR3 in amino acids: CATSRDLAGRGAGANVLTF. As DNA, the CDR3 is TGTGCCACCAGCAGAGATCTAGCGGGGCGAGGGGCTGGGGCCAACGTCCTGACTTTC.

The chain has TRBV25-1 and TRBJ2-7, with a tentative D call TRBD1 (6 bases). CDR3 length: 15 amino acids. V shed 6 bases and J shed 0 bases, with 15 bases lying between them. Germline V gives CDR1 MGHDK, CDR2 SYGVNS. The CDR3 reads CASSPDRIFSYEQYF. The CDR3, as DNA: TGTGCCAGCAGCCCCGACAGGATCTTCTCCTACGAGCAGTACTTC.

This rearrangement joins TRBV30 to TRBJ2-5; D unclear. Judging by the DNA end, TRBJ2-7 fits better; the J call may be wrong. CDR3 length: 12 residues. The germline gives CDR1 GTSNPN, CDR2 SVGIG (reference sequence). The CDR3 protein is CACHSEAYEQYF. The CDR3 nucleotides are TGTGCCTGCCACTCAGAGGCCTACGAGCAGTACTTC.

In this sample, this clone turned up a few times. This chain joins TRBV5-4 and TRBJ1-4; the match to TRBD1 covers 7 bases. Germline V CDR1 and CDR2: SGHNT, YYREEE (reference sequence). V lost 0 bases and J lost 7; bases outside the gene matches: 0. This CDR3 contains 13 residues. For the CDR3, the DNA is TGTGCCAGCAGCTTGGGGGACAGTGAAAAACTGTTTTTT. Translating gives CASSLGDSEKLFF.

J is TRBJ2-7 and V is TRBV27, with TRBD2 matching 7 bases. Trimming cost V 7 bases and J 0 bases; bases outside gene matches: 9. Germline V lookup: CDR1 MNHEY, CDR2 SMNVEV (reference sequence). The CDR3 is 15 residues long. The CDR3 DNA reads as TGTGCCAGCACTCCCTATCCGGGGGGCTCCTACGAGCAGTACTTC. It encodes CASTPYPGGSYEQYF.

This clone turned up a few times. This rearrangement joins TRBV4-3 to TRBJ1-2; possibly TRBD1 for D (5 bases). Trimming left V 0 bases short and J 7 bases short, with 15 bases between. Germline loops: CDR1 LGHNA, CDR2 YSLEER. This CDR3 contains 15 residues. CDR3 sequence: CASSQDRAGNLGYTF. CDR3 sequence (DNA): TGCGCCAGCAGCCAAGACAGGGCAGGGAACCTTGGCTACACCTTC.

This chain joins TRBV5-6 and TRBJ2-6; tentative D call: TRBD2 (6 bases). The CDR3 is made up of 16 amino acids. V gave up 4 bases and J gave up 0 bases, with 11 bases separating them. Germline V gene lookup returns CDR1 SGHDT and CDR2 YYEEEE. CDR3 nucleotides: TGTGCCAGCAGCCCGGGACTCTCCTCTGGGGCCAACGTCCTGACTTTC. This gives the protein CASSPGLSSGANVLTF.

The chain carries TRBV2 and TRBJ2-5, with D tentatively TRBD1 (6 bases). Trimming took 8 bases from V and 5 from J, leaving 15 bases between them. Germline V gives CDR1 SNHLY, CDR2 FYNNEI. The CDR3 extends over 13 amino acids. In DNA, the CDR3 is TGTGCCAGCGATAATACAGGGAAGGAGACCCAGTACTTC. The encoded protein is CASDNTGKETQYF.

This chain's CDR3 is CASSLSVLSGSPYNEQFF. CDR3 DNA sequence: TGTGCCAGCAGCTTATCCGTCTTAAGCGGGAGCCCTTACAATGAGCAGTTCTTC. The V gene is TRBV7-9, the J gene TRBJ2-1; 8 nucleotides agree with TRBD2. This CDR3 is 18 amino acids long. Per germline, CDR1 SEHNR and CDR2 FQNEAQ (reference sequence). V trimming: 2 bases; J trimming: 4 bases; junction bases outside the gene matches: 13. Full variable domain (rest looked up from reference TRBV7-9 and TRBJ2-1): DTGVSQNPRHKITKRGQNVTFRCDPISEHNRLYWYRQTLGQGPEFLTYFQNEAQLEKSRLLSDRFSAERPKGSFSTLEIQRTEQGDSAMYLCASSLSVLSGSPYNEQFFGPGTRLTVL.

The chain carries TRBV9 and TRBJ2-3; the match to TRBD2 covers 10 bases. This CDR3 region has 15 residues. The V and J ends lost 4 bases and 4 bases, in that order; junction bases with no gene match: 6. CDR1 is SGDLS and CDR2 is YYNGEE in the germline V gene. CDR3 loop: CASSTSGISADTQYF. CDR3 nucleotides: TGTGCCAGCAGCACTAGCGGGATAAGTGCAGATACGCAGTATTTT.

This clone turned up a few times. The genes are TRBV25-1 and TRBJ2-3, with D tentatively TRBD1 (6 bases). Germline V gene sequence: CDR1 MGHDK, CDR2 SYGVNS. V was cut by 3 bases and J by 4 bases, with 23 bases left in between. This CDR3 is built from 18 residues. Written as DNA, the CDR3 is TGTGCCAGCAGTGACTTACTTCGTCAGGGGAATGAGGCAGATACGCAGTATTTT. It specifies CASSDLLRQGNEADTQYF.

J is TRBJ2-2 and V is TRBV5-4, with TRBD1 matching 7 bases. Unmatched junction bases numbered 12, after V lost 4 bases and J lost 6 bases. CDR1 is SGHNT and CDR2 is YYREEE in the germline V gene (reference sequence). This CDR3 comprises 16 residues. The DNA for the CDR3 is TGTGCCAGCAGCCCGGCGAAGGGGGCGGGCCCCGGGGAGCTGTTTTTT. Protein product: CASSPAKGAGPGELFF. Full variable domain (remainder filled in from reference TRBV5-4 and TRBJ2-2): ETGVTQSPTHLIKTRGQQVTLRCSSQSGHNTVSWYQQALGQGPQFIFQYYREEENGRGNFPPRFSGLQFPNYSSELNVNALELDDSALYLCASSPAKGAGPGELFFGEGSRLTVL.

Notes on this clone: As the CDR3 is not closed by the conserved phenylalanine or tryptophan, this likely results from a read error. The limits of the CDR3 on the DNA are not certain, so only TCRdb's listed CDR3 is given. The chain employs TRBV7-7 and TRBJ2-3; the table calls TRBD1, which could not be checked here. The CDR3 has 10 residues if both end residues are counted. CDR1 and CDR2 from the germline V gene are SSHAT and FNYEAQ (reference sequence). CDR3 sequence reads: CASSLVAGQV.

The gene calls are TRBV7-2 and TRBJ2-7; D is ambiguous. Germline CDR1 is SGHTA and CDR2 is FQGNSA. The CDR3 loop spans 14 amino acids. The V gene lost 10 bases and the J gene lost 0 bases, with 16 bases spanning the gap. CDR3 region: CATSFGGNSYEQYF. The DNA of the CDR3 is TGTGCCACATCCTTCGGCGGCAACTCCTACGAGCAGTACTTC. The whole variable domain, filled in from reference TRBV7-2 and TRBJ2-7, reads GAGVSQSPSNKVTEKGKDVELRCDPISGHTALYWYRQSLGQGLEFLIYFQGNSAPDKSGLPSDRFSAERTGGSVSTLTIQRTQQEDSAVYLCATSFGGNSYEQYFGPGTRLTVT.

The V call is TRBV10-3, the J call TRBJ1-1; 7 bases line up with TRBD1. CDR1 and CDR2 (germline): ENHRY, SYGVKD. V lost 10 bases to trimming and J lost 5 bases; unmatched junction nucleotides: 22. CDR3 size: 17 residues. The CDR3 DNA is TGTGCCACCCTACCGGGAACAGGGGAAGGAAGCAAGACTGAAGCTTTCTTT. Amino acid sequence: CATLPGTGEGSKTEAFF.

The genes are TRBV5-5 and TRBJ1-3; tentatively, D is TRBD1 (6 bases). CDR1 is SGHKS, CDR2 YYEKEE, per germline (reference sequence). The CDR3 extends over 14 amino acids. V dropped 5 bases and J dropped 0 bases, with 9 bases sitting between them. Written as DNA, the CDR3 is TGTGCCAGCAGGGGGACACACTCTGGAAACACCATATATTTT. Protein sequence: CASRGTHSGNTIYF.

The chain links TRBV5-8 to TRBJ2-1; a possible D gene is TRBD2 (6 bases). CDR1 is SGHTS and CDR2 is YDEGEE in the germline V gene. V lost 7 bases, J lost 6 bases, and 11 bases lay in between. This CDR3 region has 12 residues. CDR3: CASGAGINEQFF. The CDR3 DNA reads as TGTGCCAGCGGGGCGGGAATCAATGAGCAGTTCTTC.

This chain uses TRBV30 with TRBJ2-3; 9 nucleotides line up with TRBD2. CDR3 length: 19 amino acids. The germline gives CDR1 GTSNPN, CDR2 SVGIG (reference sequence). V shed 5 bases and J 1 base; nucleotides not matched to a gene: 19. The chain's CDR3 is CAWELPGVAGEGGTDTQYF. The CDR3 DNA follows: TGTGCCTGGGAGTTACCTGGGGTAGCGGGAGAGGGGGGCACAGATACGCAGTATTTT.

The rearrangement uses TRBV11-2 and TRBJ1-5; D may be TRBD1 (6 bases). This CDR3 spans 16 amino acids. Germline CDR1 reads SGHAT; CDR2 reads FQNNGV. Trimming took 5 bases from V and 11 from J, leaving 25 bases between them. The CDR3 DNA follows: TGTGCCAGCAGCCGGGGGGAGGCCGGGGGACATTGGGCCCAGCATTTT. This encodes CASSRGEAGGHWAQHF.

V is TRBV14 and J is TRBJ1-1; D perhaps matches TRBD1 (6 bases). Germline V gene data show CDR1 as SGHDN and CDR2 as FVKESK. The V end was cut by 1 base, the J end by 4 bases, with 16 bases between. The CDR3 has 16 amino acids. Written as DNA, the CDR3 is TGTGCCAGCAGCCAAGTCCGGCCAGGGGAGGGCACTGAAGCTTTCTTT. Translating gives CASSQVRPGEGTEAFF.

The chain links TRBV4-3 to TRBJ2-1; 11 bases are a match to TRBD2. V was clipped by 4 bases and J by 10 bases; unmatched bases: 12. The CDR3 runs 16 residues. Germline V gene data show CDR1 as LGHNA and CDR2 as YSLEER. The CDR3 coding sequence is TGCGCCAGCAGCCTCCAGACTAGCGGGGCGGGGGAGGAGCAGTTCTTC. It translates to CASSLQTSGAGEEQFF.

This sequence joins TRBV28 and TRBJ2-3; 12 bases are shared with TRBD2. With 6 bases clipped from V and 6 bases from J, the junction kept 16 bases outside the gene matches. The CDR3 spans 18 residues. CDR1 and CDR2 (germline): MDHEN, SYDVKM. The CDR3, as DNA: TGTGCCAGCAGAACCGGGACTAGCGGGCCTGGTAGCGCCGATACGCAGTATTTT. Its translation: CASRTGTSGPGSADTQYF.

This clone was recorded only once. J is TRBJ1-2 and V is TRBV30; D is possibly TRBD1 (6 bases). In germline, CDR1 is GTSNPN, CDR2 SVGIG (reference sequence). Trimming shortened V by 4 bases and J by 1 base, and 13 bases separated the two germline ends. This CDR3 comprises 14 residues. In nucleotides, the CDR3 is TGTGCCTGGACCCCGGACAGAAATAACTATGGCTACACCTTC. This codes for CAWTPDRNNYGYTF.

The rearrangement joins TRBV5-1 to TRBJ2-3; 7 bases are a match to TRBD2. This CDR3 region has 15 residues. The trim removed 2 bases at V and 4 bases at J, leaving 7 bases unmatched. CDR1 and CDR2 from the germline V gene are SGHRS and YFSETQ. The CDR3 reads CASSLGGRFADTQYF. CDR3 DNA: TGCGCCAGCAGCTTAGGCGGGAGATTCGCAGATACGCAGTATTTT.

V gene TRBV2 combines with J gene TRBJ2-5, with 10 bases identical to TRBD2. The CDR3 contains 14 residues. After removal of 6 bases from V and 5 bases from J, the junction contained 6 bases not matched to a gene. The V gene's germline CDR1 is SNHLY and CDR2 FYNNEI. CDR3 nucleotide sequence: TGTGCCAGCAGCCAGCGGGGGGGCCAGGAGACCCAGTACTTC. Protein sequence: CASSQRGGQETQYF.

Here the CDR3 reads CASSLGVTSTDTQYF. CDR3 bases: TGTGCCAGCAGCTTAGGGGTGACTAGTACAGATACGCAGTATTTT. The J gene is TRBJ2-3, the V gene TRBV7-2; a possible D gene is TRBD2 (6 bases). In germline, CDR1 is SGHTA, CDR2 FQGNSA. V gave up 1 base and J gave up 3 bases, with 11 bases separating them. There are 15 residues in the CDR3.

The chain couples TRBV7-6 to TRBJ2-7, with D possibly TRBD2 on 5 matching bases. The CDR3 runs 13 residues. Germline V gives CDR1 SGHVS, CDR2 FNYEAQ. Trimming removed 5 bases from V and 1 base from J, with 9 bases in between. CDR3 in DNA: TGTGCCAGCAGCCCACGGGGTTCCTACGAGCAGTACTTC. Its protein product is CASSPRGSYEQYF.